Listed below are T cell receptor beta chains from one sample, sequenced in a study of glioma-infiltrating T cells after dendritic cell vaccination. The method was immunoSEQ multiplex PCR; TCRdb's version includes in-frame clones alone and lacks a portion of them. There are tens of thousands of clones in the sample; about 90% occur only once, and roughly 3.1% lies in the top ten. The input for sequencing was blood, taken before dendritic cell vaccination. These TCRs come from a human donor with glioblastoma. Each CDR3 is given with its conserved first and last residue. A D gene is named only where the DNA matches it firmly. Size is stated for part of the rows, as once, few or many counts, or as a class when the clone is expanded.

v_gene,d_gene,j_gene,abundance,CDR3aa,CDR3nt
TRBV5-1,.,TRBJ2-5,.,CASSLYGDQETQYF,TGCGCCAGCAGCTTGTACGGAGACCAAGAGACCCAGTACTTC
TRBV29-1,.,TRBJ2-3,.,CSVDSGQKGQDTQYF,TGCAGCGTTGATTCGGGGCAGAAGGGACAAGATACGCAGTATTTT
TRBV27,TRBD2,TRBJ2-7,.,CASSSRPGLAGSYEQYF,TGTGCCAGCAGTTCGCGCCCCGGACTAGCGGGCTCCTACGAGCAGTACTTC
TRBV5-1,.,TRBJ2-5,.,CASSFGETKETQYF,TGCGCCAGCAGCTTCGGGGAGACGAAAGAGACCCAGTACTTC
TRBV4-1,TRBD2,TRBJ2-3,.,CASSQDAAGGGDTQYF,TGCGCCAGCAGCCAAGATGCGGCAGGCGGGGGTGATACGCAGTATTTT
TRBV5-1,.,TRBJ2-7,.,CASTPRPSYEQYF,TGCGCCAGCACCCCCAGGCCCTCCTACGAGCAGTACTTC
TRBV5-8,.,TRBJ2-3,.,CASSPDWSTDTQYF,TGTGCCAGCAGCCCGGACTGGAGCACAGATACGCAGTATTTT
TRBV5-8,TRBD1,TRBJ1-2,.,CASSLRLPGGPGGYTF,TGTGCCAGCAGCTTGAGGCTCCCAGGGGGGCCTGGAGGCTACACCTTC
TRBV10-3,TRBD2,TRBJ2-7,.,CATAGVGKEQYF,TGTGCCACAGCGGGAGTAGGGAAGGAGCAGTACTTC
TRBV5-1,.,TRBJ2-3,once,CASSLGAWEIRTDTQYF,TGCGCCAGCAGCCTAGGGGCTTGGGAAATACGCACAGATACGCAGTATTTT
TRBV18,.,TRBJ2-2,.,CASSEEGKNGELFF,TGTGCCAGCTCGGAGGAGGGGAAAAACGGGGAGCTGTTTTTT
TRBV5-6,TRBD2,TRBJ2-7,.,CASSSGLESGEQYF,TGTGCCAGCAGCTCGGGACTAGAAAGCGGAGAGCAGTACTTC
TRBV5-1,TRBD1,TRBJ2-1,.,CASSLPGTGPNEQFF,TGCGCCAGCAGCCTACCCGGGACAGGGCCTAATGAGCAGTTCTTC
TRBV15,.,TRBJ2-7,.,CATQRDTSYEQYF,TGTGCCACCCAGCGGGACACCTCTTACGAGCAGTACTTC
TRBV18,TRBD2,TRBJ2-2,.,CASSLGLAVNTGELFF,TGTGCCAGCTCGCTGGGACTAGCGGTAAACACCGGGGAGCTGTTTTTT
TRBV5-1,.,TRBJ2-1,.,CASSIGARTYNEQFF,TGCGCCAGCAGCATTGGGGCGAGAACCTACAATGAGCAGTTCTTC
TRBV9,TRBD1,TRBJ2-5,.,CASSYRDRGTQYF,TGTGCCAGCAGCTACCGGGACAGGGGGACCCAGTACTTC
TRBV4-2,TRBD2,TRBJ2-3,.,CASRMDRSGGGTDTQYF,TGTGCCAGCAGAATGGATCGCAGCGGGGGGGGCACAGATACGCAGTATTTT
TRBV11-3,TRBD2,TRBJ2-7,.,CASSRPVGLAGSSYEQYF,TGTGCCAGCAGCCGGCCTGTAGGACTAGCGGGTAGCTCCTACGAGCAGTACTTC
TRBV6-5,.,TRBJ2-1,.,CATPLGNEQFF,TGTGCCACTCCACTCGGTAATGAGCAGTTCTTC
TRBV18,.,TRBJ1-2,.,CASSPPGRFYGYTF,TGTGCCAGCTCACCACCGGGGCGCTTTTATGGCTACACCTTC
TRBV9,.,TRBJ2-7,.,CASSVAAGLYEQYF,TGTGCCAGCAGCGTAGCAGCAGGGCTCTACGAGCAGTACTTC
TRBV5-1,TRBD2,TRBJ2-5,once,CASNPGLAGETQYF,TGCGCCAGCAACCCCGGACTAGCGGGAGAGACCCAGTACTTC
TRBV14,TRBD2,TRBJ2-1,.,CASRGLAASGEQFF,TGTGCCAGCAGGGGACTAGCGGCCTCGGGTGAGCAGTTCTTC
TRBV29-1,TRBD2,TRBJ2-7,.,CSVAGGKSYEQYF,TGCAGCGTAGCGGGGGGAAAATCCTACGAGCAGTACTTC
TRBV6-5,.,TRBJ1-6,.,CASSEAAPGFPHF,TGTGCCAGCAGTGAAGCGGCGCCAGGCTTTCCCCACTTT
TRBV6-1,TRBD1,TRBJ2-2,once,CATLRGQGNTGELFF,TGTGCCACCCTGAGGGGACAGGGGAACACCGGGGAGCTGTTTTTT
TRBV10-3,.,TRBJ2-7,.,CAISEATYEQYF,TGTGCCATCAGTGAAGCAACCTACGAGCAGTACTTC
TRBV6-1,.,TRBJ2-7,.,CASQRRGPSYEQYF,TGTGCCAGCCAACGAAGGGGCCCCTCCTACGAGCAGTACTTC
TRBV7-3,.,TRBJ2-2,.,CASKPDSYTGELFF,TGTGCCAGCAAGCCGGACAGCTACACCGGGGAGCTGTTTTTT
TRBV9,.,TRBJ2-7,.,CASSVDRGSVEQYF,TGTGCCAGCAGCGTAGACCGGGGGAGTGTCGAGCAGTACTTC
TRBV12-5,.,TRBJ1-4,.,CASGPGSPGALFF,TGTGCTAGTGGTCCCGGGTCCCCCGGAGCACTGTTTTTT
TRBV25-1,TRBD1,TRBJ1-1,.,CASTKRSGTGEAFF,TGTGCCAGCACTAAAAGAAGCGGGACAGGCGAAGCTTTCTTT
TRBV4-2,TRBD2,TRBJ2-1,once,CASSATSDSEQFF,TGTGCCAGCAGCGCAACTAGCGATAGTGAGCAGTTCTTC
TRBV10-3,TRBD2,TRBJ2-7,.,CAISDVASGGATEQYF,TGTGCCATCAGTGATGTGGCTAGCGGGGGGGCCACCGAGCAGTACTTC
TRBV9,TRBD2,TRBJ2-1,.,CASNRDYQAANEQFF,TGTGCCAGCAACCGGGACTACCAAGCAGCCAATGAGCAGTTCTTC
TRBV10-1,.,TRBJ2-1,.,CASSAGDGSYNEQFF,TGCGCCAGCAGTGCAGGGGACGGCTCCTACAATGAGCAGTTCTTC
TRBV7-2,.,TRBJ1-6,once,CASSPNGTPNSPLHF,TGTGCCAGCAGCCCGAACGGGACACCTAATTCACCCCTCCACTTT
TRBV5-4,TRBD2,TRBJ2-5,.,CASSLVSGEGETQYF,TGTGCCAGCAGCTTGGTTAGCGGGGAGGGTGAGACCCAGTACTTC
TRBV2,TRBD1,TRBJ2-7,.,CASTDLGTGGADEQYF,TGTGCCAGCACCGACCTCGGGACAGGGGGAGCGGACGAGCAGTACTTC
TRBV2,TRBD2,TRBJ2-5,once,CASSDPPGGIQETQYF,TGTGCCAGCAGTGATCCCCCGGGGGGGATACAAGAGACCCAGTACTTC
TRBV5-1,TRBD1,TRBJ2-7,.,CASSLAGTGVWEQYF,TGCGCCAGCAGCTTGGCCGGGACAGGGGTGTGGGAGCAGTACTTC
TRBV15,.,TRBJ2-7,.,CATTTKPAASYEQYF,TGTGCCACCACCACGAAACCAGCGGCGTCCTACGAGCAGTACTTC
TRBV4-2,.,TRBJ1-2,.,CASSRSNYGYTF,TGTGCCAGCAGCCGCAGTAACTATGGCTACACCTTC
TRBV5-1,TRBD1,TRBJ1-2,.,CASSEPGQAGYTF,TGCGCCAGCAGCGAACCCGGACAGGCTGGCTACACCTTC
TRBV6-5,TRBD1,TRBJ1-1,.,CASSNSVGQGIVAFF,TGTGCCAGCAGTAACTCCGTTGGACAGGGGATCGTCGCTTTCTTT
TRBV29-1,.,TRBJ1-6,.,CSVGDSAPNSPLHF,TGCAGCGTCGGAGACAGCGCACCTAATTCACCCCTCCACTTT
TRBV11-1,TRBD1,TRBJ1-1,.,CASSRNRGVVNTEAFF,TGTGCCAGCAGCCGGAACAGGGGCGTCGTGAACACTGAAGCTTTCTTT